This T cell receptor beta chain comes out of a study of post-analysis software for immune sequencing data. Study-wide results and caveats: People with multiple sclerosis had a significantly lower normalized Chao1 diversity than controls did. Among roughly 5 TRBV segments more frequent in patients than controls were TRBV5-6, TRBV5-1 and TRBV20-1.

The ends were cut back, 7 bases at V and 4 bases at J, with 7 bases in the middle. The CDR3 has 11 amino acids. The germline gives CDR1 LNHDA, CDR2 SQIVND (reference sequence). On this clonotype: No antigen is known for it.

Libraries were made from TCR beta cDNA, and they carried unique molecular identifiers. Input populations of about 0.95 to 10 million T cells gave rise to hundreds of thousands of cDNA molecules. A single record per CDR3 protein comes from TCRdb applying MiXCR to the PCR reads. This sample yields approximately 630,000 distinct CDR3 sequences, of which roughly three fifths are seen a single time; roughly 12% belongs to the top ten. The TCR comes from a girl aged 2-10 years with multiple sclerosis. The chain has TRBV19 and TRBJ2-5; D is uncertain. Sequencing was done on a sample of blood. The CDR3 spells CASMGVETQYF. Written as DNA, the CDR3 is TGTGCCAGTATGGGCGTAGAGACCCAGTACTTC.